This section outlines one TCR beta chain sequence together with its context. Its cognate antigen is unknown. TCRdb processed the 5' RACE reads again and assigns one entry to each CDR3 protein, with no DNA. This table holds about 390,000 distinct CDR3 sequences. CDR3 length equals 17 residues. Germline CDR1 is SGHRS and CDR2 is YFSETQ. The sample belongs to a study of T cells expressing NK-cell markers. Study as a whole: In sorted CD3+CD56+NKG2C+, CD3+CD56+NKG2C- and CD3+CD56-NKG2C+ T cells, TCR beta repertoires were obtained. Within the sequenced cohort of eight donors, seven exhibited HCMV seropositivity and one was seronegative. Study results and limitations: Among CD8+ T cells from several donors, dominant NKG2C+ clonotypes accounted for about 1.0-7.0%. Questions lingered over whether expanded NKG2C+ T cell clones were HCMV-specific.

The sequence came from a woman aged 45-65 years in good health. The sequencing sample was made of blood T cells: a sorted CD56 or NKG2C T cell subset, CD4+ or CD8+ T cells, or bulk PBMC T cells (not recorded which). The gene calls are TRBV5-1 and TRBJ1-3; TCRdb indicates TRBD1, and absent DNA this call remains unverified. CDR3 sequence reads: CASRAQGSSSSGNTIYF.